This T cell receptor (beta chain) was retrieved from a study of T cell responses to AZD1222 COVID-19 vaccine. This clone was picked up many times. The antigen is undetermined. Study-level points and caveats: Sampling that yielded the repertoires occurred only after the peak T cell response. At study baseline, merely six AZD1222 recipients were seropositive. CD4 TCRs linked to vaccination spanned spike, dominating at 160-218 and 743-854. Donors skewed white British and female; clonal diversity was possibly underestimated.

The CDR3 length is 15 residues. The V and J ends lost 3 bases and 5 bases, in that order; junction bases with no gene match: 8. CDR1 and CDR2 (germline): SGHAT, FQDESV (reference sequence). TCRdb's copy holds only in-frame clones and misses some; the assay was immunoSEQ multiplex PCR. The data show about 120,000 clones, approximately 85% seen once. The J gene is TRBJ1-1, the V gene TRBV11-1; 8 positions agree with TRBD1. Sequencing used peripheral blood, obtained on day 0 of AZD1222 vaccination. The TCR was taken from an adult in good health. CDR3 in amino acids: CASSLDQGARTEAFF. DNA for the CDR3: TGTGCCAGCAGCTTGGATCAGGGGGCGCGGACTGAAGCTTTCTTT.